This TCR beta chain is from a study of cytomegalovirus exposure and HLA in healthy donors. PCR employed 60 Vbeta and 13 Jbeta primers. Profiled with immunoSEQ multiplex PCR; TCRdb holds only in-frame clones, not every one. The table records approximately 190,000 clones, around 73% of them present only once. V trimming: 2 bases; J trimming: 4 bases; junction bases outside the gene matches: 8. From germline, CDR1 is SGDLS and CDR2 YYNGEE. The CDR3 contains 16 residues. The sequenced sample was PBMCs. The TCR comes from a woman aged 25 to 45 in good health and CMV-seropositive. This chain links TRBV9 with TRBJ2-1, with 8 bases lining up with TRBD2. CDR3 bases: TGTGCCAGCAGCGTGCGAGCGGGAGATTATTACAATGAGCAGTTCTTC. It yields the protein CASSVRAGDYYNEQFF.